This T cell receptor beta chain appears in the sequencing data of a study of cytomegalovirus exposure and HLA in healthy donors (dated by TCRdb to between 2016 and 2019). Regarding the complete study: An earlier analysis of a few hundred of the donors reported approximately 280 Gb of sequence data and some 110 million unique TCR beta sequences obtained from around 170 million T cells. An early release that covered several hundred HLA-typed donors contained about 300 gigabases of sequencing data and 70 million to 100 million unique TCR sequences. Of the approximately 400 genotyped donors, around 81% fell in the genetic ancestry cluster associated with self-reported Caucasian donors. The study aimed to test whether cataloging public T cell receptors could reveal signatures of past pathogen exposure. The study used immunosequencing to profile the T cell repertoires of 670 or so subjects and linked those repertoires to cytomegalovirus serostatus. A separate validation cohort of about 110 different subjects was used in addition to the roughly 670-subject first cohort. To predict cytomegalovirus infection status, the study combined high-throughput TCR immunosequencing, statistical association of individual TCRs with disease status, and machine learning. A later analysis re-analyzed previously published TCR beta repertoires from several hundred donors and added high-resolution HLA genotyping to study TCR occurrence patterns. The later analysis used no new phenotypic data to find candidate immune exposures, relying instead on TCR beta sequences and their occurrence across donors. To decide whether each TCR beta V gene segment behaved as functional or pseudogenic, an earlier analysis of fewer than 750 of the donors relied on high-throughput TCR beta sequencing. Alongside the repertoire data, information on donor age, sex, ethnicity and CMV serostatus was compiled. In a later genetic analysis, genome-wide SNP genotypes for about 55% of the roughly 670 donors were used, and that subset was treated as a discovery cohort. Every discovery cohort repertoire had been produced on one sequencing platform. HLA typing covered class I and class II loci at four-digit resolution. Typing coverage differed by locus: A, B, C, DRB1 and DQB1 were typed in roughly 620-630 donors, DQA1 in roughly 500, DPA1 in some 600, and DPB1 in around 440. Four to six DR-DQ haplotypes were handled as single units for association and clustering, since linkage in the cohort was strong. Across 300 to 400 genotyped donors of the cohort, an average of approximately 240,000 unique TCR beta nucleotide sequences per donor were sequenced, and approximately 17% of those sequences were non-productive. What the work shows at the level of the full study, not this receptor alone: In the study, around 160 TCR beta chains were listed as associated with cytomegalovirus. Cytomegalovirus status was reported to be diagnosed by the classifier with high specificity and sensitivity in both the original and validation cohorts. About 17 rarely observed V segments, including chromosome 9 orphons, were excluded from the earlier analysis of some 590 of the donors because counts were too low. In vitro tests confirmed that a few of the cytomegalovirus-associated TCR beta chains recognize cytomegalovirus antigens. In an earlier analysis of around 500 of the donors, most TCR beta V segments appeared in productive rearrangements about 87% or about 30% of the time, broadly matching IMGT annotations. Because the 87-base-pair reads could not distinguish some IMGT-functional V segments, including TRBV6-2 and TRBV6-3, those segments were excluded. According to a later analysis, TCR association rates differed among HLA loci, with DRB1 alleles showing the most associated TCRs and HLA-C alleles showing the fewest. Assigning TCR associations to individual alleles was difficult when HLA alleles, especially DR and DQ, strongly co-occurred. Most TCR sequences were seen in very few donors, while some public TCRs were found in many individuals. It was suggested by the authors that the approach could potentially be generalized to other disease states and immunological phenotypes. A cluster of highly shared sequence variants was judged likely to be a technical artifact of the sequencing pipeline. V-gene and J-gene trimming of TCR beta chains was associated with a missense DCLRE1C variant in a later genetic analysis, and the association was replicated in an independent cohort. A later genetic analysis reported fewer N-insertions in productive TCRs among donors in an Asian-associated ancestry cluster than the approximately 670-donor mean. This cohort had only TCR beta chains sequenced, and the lack of alpha or paired-chain data limited which features could be detected. The only immune exposure information available for the cohort was CMV serostatus. According to a later analysis, parvovirus B19, influenza, CMV and Epstein-Barr virus appeared linked to several top co-occurrence clusters. A further reported finding was that TCR beta sequences accurately predicted the HLA-A and HLA-B alleles for most subjects in the first cohort. A later analysis found that HLA-associated TCR beta chains were more clonally expanded and had lower generation probabilities than equally common non-associated chains. Because some donors lacked HLA typing at each locus, the association tests relied only on the typed subset. In a later analysis, most CMV-associated TCR beta chains were found to appear HLA-restricted, with HLA associations seemingly driven largely by CMV exposure. The presence/absence analyses assumed that sequencing depth was roughly uniform across donors, and that assumption may not be true. Correlated functional status among segregating V segments might be attributable to linkage disequilibrium, but an unknown experimental factor could not be ruled out. Specific HLA alleles were associated with 15,000 to 20,000 TCR beta sequences at a false discovery rate of 0.05 in a later analysis.

Libraries came from the immunoSEQ multiplex PCR assay. For the multiplex PCR, a mixture combining 60 forward primers for TCR Vbeta segments and 13 reverse primers for TCR Jbeta segments was used. Amplification of the CDR3 region of rearranged TCR beta genes was performed with a multiplex PCR assay on genomic DNA. The amplified TCR beta libraries were sequenced on the Illumina HiSeq System as 87-base-pair reads. On the study's bioinformatics: A later analysis counted about 80 million unique TCR beta chains across the approximately 700 repertoires, and 10 million to 11 million of these chains were shared by at least two donors. To remove PCR and sequencing errors, raw reads were error-corrected and collapsed into unique sequences using a nearest-neighbor algorithm that merged closely related sequences. Alignment of CDR3 sequences to IMGT reference sequences was used to assign V, D and J gene segments. For a sequence to be retained, a match of at least six nucleotides to both a V gene segment and a J gene segment was required. A rearrangement was called productive if the CDR3 had no stop codons and remained in frame with V and J, and every other rearrangement was called non-productive. CDR3 was defined by IMGT convention, running from the second conserved V-encoded cysteine to the conserved J-encoded phenylalanine. The earlier analysis of 500 to 650 of the donors excluded any sequence lacking an unambiguous match to a single V gene segment. An earlier analysis of fewer than 750 of the donors called V segments functional above 56.7% productive rearrangements and segregating when the between-donor standard deviation exceeded 5%. A statistical classification framework was built to diagnose cytomegalovirus status from the catalog of TCR beta chain sequences. V and J gene assignment, in a later analysis, came from comparing TCR nucleotide sequences with IMGT/GENE-DB human TR gene sequences. In a later analysis, CDR3 sequences and most-parsimonious VDJ recombination scenarios were assigned using the TCRdist pipeline. A later analysis defined each TCR beta chain by its CDR3 amino acid sequence plus V-gene family, and excluded reads lacking a unique V-gene family. To address suspected cross-contamination and a sequencing artifact, a later analysis removed around 590 highly shared, low-generation-probability nucleotide sequences. For each public chain, a later analysis derived a clonal expansion index from normalized ranks of inferred template counts within each repertoire. In a later analysis, generation probabilities were computed using a VDJ recombination model fitted to out-of-frame rearrangements, and the results were checked against IGoR. A later analysis scored TCR-TCR, TCR-HLA and TCR-CMV co-occurrence with hypergeometric tests, applying a repertoire-size bias correction to TCR pairs. A later analysis estimated false discovery rates by permuting HLA or CMV assignments 20 times. In a later analysis, co-occurring TCRs were grouped using DBSCAN, with TCRdist sequence similarity added in when clustering inside HLA-allele-positive subsets. For co-occurrence clustering, repertoires with fewer than 30,000 or more than 120,000 public chains were excluded, along with a handful of repertoires with anomalous nucleotide sharing. The immuneACCESS repertoire file appears here via TCRdb, limited to in-frame rearrangements. These files lack a portion of the clones; in checked studies, under half of the deficit traces to unresolved V genes, and the cause of the others is not known. The V and J calls and clone size were taken over from that table, and D and trimming were inferred from the DNA. This sample lists some 180,000 clones; 80% were detected once. The ten largest account for approximately 1.3% of the sample.

A few counts support this clone. Its antigen target is currently unknown. No qualities accompany the bases; no much larger clone lies one base away. There are 15 amino acids in the CDR3, from cysteine to phenylalanine inclusive. Only the CDR3 region is kept as DNA, spanning 45 bases read in frame from base 1. Trimmed from V: 3 bases; trimmed from J: 2 bases; junction bases lacking a gene match: 7. The germline V gene specifies SGHRS as CDR1 and YFSETQ as CDR2. The cohort comprised 710 or so healthy bone marrow donors. At the time of sampling, every cohort member was nominally healthy, though immune exposures that went unrecorded were likely present. The donor tested CMV seropositive and was one of the 289 seropositive cohort members. A peripheral blood sample was collected from each donor, and TCR beta sequencing was performed on peripheral blood mononuclear cells. Genomic DNA was extracted from the blood cell samples with the Qiagen DNeasy Blood Extraction Kit.

The V and J segments used are TRBV5-1 and TRBJ1-2, with TRBD1 identical over 7 junction bases. The TCR sequence derives from a girl aged 10-17 years in good health and CMV-seropositive. The sample comprised PBMCs. The nucleotide sequence is given as TGCGCCAGCAGCTCTGGAGGGGGCGCGAACTATGGCTACACCTTC. This sequence encodes CASSSGGGANYGYTF.